This T cell receptor (beta chain) appears in the sequencing data of a study of cytomegalovirus exposure and HLA in healthy donors. The PCR contained 60 Vbeta and 13 Jbeta primers. Profiling relied on immunoSEQ multiplex PCR, and the TCRdb table lists in-frame clones only, not all of them. Found here are 94,000 or so clones, around 71% of them singletons; the top ten hold 8.2%. Overall study results and limits: Only CMV serostatus was available as immune exposure information.

The table lists this clone with a count of one. Its antigen is still unknown. The receptor comes from a man between 60 and 75 years old in good health and CMV-seronegative. The sequenced sample was PBMCs.

CDR3 sequence reads: CASSYQPRAVEKLFF. The CDR3 DNA reads as TGTGCCAGCAGTTACCAACCCAGGGCGGTGGAAAAACTGTTTTTT. J is TRBJ1-4 and V is TRBV6-5; a weak D match, TRBD1 (5 bases). This CDR3 region has 15 residues. Looked up from germline, CDR1 is MNHEY and CDR2 is SVGAGI. V was shortened by 2 bases and J by 8 bases, with 15 bases between the two germline ends.